This T cell receptor beta chain was recorded in a study of cytomegalovirus exposure and HLA in healthy donors. Study-wide background: Genotyping of nearly 400 donors showed that about 84% belonged to the Caucasian-associated ancestry cluster.

This clone was recorded once. Its antigen is not known. The PCR ran on 60 Vbeta and 13 Jbeta primers. TCRdb's table, derived via immunoSEQ multiplex PCR, lists solely in-frame clones and lacks some. Found here are fewer than 200,000 clones, 68% of them singletons; the top ten hold approximately 1.5%. General study points: Among donors in an Asian-associated ancestry cluster, a later analysis reportedly found fewer N-insertions than the roughly 700-donor mean. There were about 160 TCR beta chains listed as cytomegalovirus-associated.

Sequencing was performed on PBMCs. The receptor's source is a man between 50 and 59 years old in good health and CMV-seronegative.

The CDR3 DNA follows: TGCGCCAGCAGCTTGGTGCAGGGTCAGGGCGGTGGCTACACCTTC. The encoded protein is CASSLVQGQGGGYTF. The chain uses TRBV5-1 and TRBJ1-2; tentative D call: TRBD1 (5 bases). Trimming removed 0 bases from V and 7 bases from J, with 16 bases in between. The CDR3 extends over 15 amino acids. Per germline, CDR1 SGHRS and CDR2 YFSETQ. The full variable domain, its missing parts supplied by reference TRBV5-1 and TRBJ1-2, is KAGVTQTPRYLIKTRGQQVTLSCSPISGHRSVSWYQQTPGQGLQFLFEYFSETQRNKGNFPGRFSGRQFSNSRSEMNVSTLELGDSALYLCASSLVQGQGGGYTFGSGTRLTVV.